The rows below give T cell receptor beta chains drawn from one sample of a study of T cell responses to AZD1222 COVID-19 vaccine. This table comes from immunoSEQ multiplex PCR, and its TCRdb copy is limited to in-frame clones, with some not included. Of around 140,000 clones listed, 75% to 90% are singletons. The sample consisted of peripheral blood, taken on day 0 of AZD1222 vaccination. These receptors came from an adult in good health. Each CDR3 is given with its conserved first and last residue. A D gene is named only where the DNA matches it firmly. Not every row has a clone size; where given, it reads once, few, many or a size class.

J gene	CDR3 length	V gene	clone size	D gene	CDR3 protein	CDR3 DNA
TRBJ1-1	15	TRBV30	NA	NA	CAWSPTRGTGSEAFF	TGTGCCTGGAGTCCTACACGGGGGACGGGGTCTGAAGCTTTCTTT
TRBJ2-1	15	TRBV9	NA	TRBD2	CASSGGLAGGNEQFF	TGTGCCAGCAGCGGAGGGCTAGCGGGAGGTAATGAGCAGTTCTTC
TRBJ2-3	14	TRBV18	NA	NA	CASSPGDTTDTQYF	TGTGCCAGCTCACCAGGGGACACCACAGATACGCAGTATTTT
TRBJ2-7	18	TRBV25-1	few	TRBD2	CASSTTSGVLKSSYEQYF	TGTGCCAGCAGTACGACTAGCGGCGTCCTGAAGAGCTCCTACGAGCAGTACTTC
TRBJ2-6	17	TRBV11-2	NA	NA	CASSLGGLGSGANVLTF	TGTGCCAGCAGCTTGGGGGGGCTGGGCTCTGGGGCCAACGTCCTGACTTTC
TRBJ1-2	15	TRBV7-2	NA	NA	CASSSSMGARGGYTF	TGTGCCAGCAGCTCGAGTATGGGGGCGCGAGGTGGCTACACCTTC
TRBJ1-1	17	TRBV7-9	NA	NA	CASSVRENRVRDTEAFF	TGTGCCAGCAGCGTGAGGGAAAACAGGGTTCGGGACACTGAAGCTTTCTTT
TRBJ2-5	15	TRBV7-9	NA	NA	CASSLTPRLQETQYF	TGTGCCAGCAGCTTAACGCCAAGGCTCCAAGAGACCCAGTACTTC
TRBJ2-3	15	TRBV7-3	NA	NA	CASSAQGFPTDTQYF	TGTGCCAGCAGCGCCCAGGGGTTCCCCACAGATACGCAGTATTTT
TRBJ1-5	13	TRBV30	NA	NA	CAWGGNTNQPQHF	TGTGCCTGGGGAGGGAACACCAATCAGCCCCAGCATTTT
TRBJ1-2	15	TRBV7-6	once	NA	CASSQGGTGNGGYTF	TGTGCCAGCAGCCAAGGAGGGACCGGCAATGGGGGCTACACCTTC
TRBJ2-5	14	TRBV10-3	NA	NA	CAISRGLGQETQYF	TGTGCCATCAGTCGGGGGTTGGGGCAAGAGACCCAGTACTTC
TRBJ1-2	13	TRBV19	once	NA	CASPYQADYGYTF	TGTGCCAGCCCCTACCAGGCTGACTATGGCTACACCTTC
TRBJ1-1	13	TRBV30	NA	TRBD1	CAWTKQGSTEAFF	TGTGCCTGGACCAAACAGGGGAGCACTGAAGCTTTCTTT
TRBJ2-7	13	TRBV19	few	NA	CASRRSPLTEQYF	TGTGCCAGTAGGAGGTCTCCCCTTACCGAGCAGTACTTC
TRBJ1-5	12	TRBV6-5	NA	NA	CASTDSNQPQHF	TGTGCCAGCACCGATAGCAATCAGCCCCAGCATTTT